This T cell receptor (beta chain) was recovered during a study of blood T cell repertoires in COVID-19. Whole-study context: Samples representing acute and convalescent COVID-19 were sourced from the United States, Italy and Spain. T cells, B-cell-depleted T cells, or PBMCs supplied cDNA or gDNA.

V was trimmed by 5 bases and J by 4 bases, leaving 17 bases between them. The CDR3 length is 15 residues. The germline CDR1 and CDR2 sequences are MDHEN and SYDVKM. As processed by the authors: Counts of nucleated cells, estimated from reference gene primer amplification, were obtained. Sequencing used immunoSEQ multiplex PCR; TCRdb keeps in-frame clones, though not all of them. Clonal size and the V and J genes are those of that table, whereas D and trimming came from the DNA. The sample shows about 220,000 clones, roughly 80% of them seen only once. The rearrangement joins TRBV28 to TRBJ1-1; maybe TRBD1 (6 bases). Sample: peripheral blood. This TCR was recovered from a woman aged 25 to 39 who had recovered from COVID-19. CDR3: CASSVSPGGGTEAFF. The CDR3 DNA follows: TGTGCCAGCAGTGTGAGTCCGGGGGGCGGCACTGAAGCTTTCTTT.